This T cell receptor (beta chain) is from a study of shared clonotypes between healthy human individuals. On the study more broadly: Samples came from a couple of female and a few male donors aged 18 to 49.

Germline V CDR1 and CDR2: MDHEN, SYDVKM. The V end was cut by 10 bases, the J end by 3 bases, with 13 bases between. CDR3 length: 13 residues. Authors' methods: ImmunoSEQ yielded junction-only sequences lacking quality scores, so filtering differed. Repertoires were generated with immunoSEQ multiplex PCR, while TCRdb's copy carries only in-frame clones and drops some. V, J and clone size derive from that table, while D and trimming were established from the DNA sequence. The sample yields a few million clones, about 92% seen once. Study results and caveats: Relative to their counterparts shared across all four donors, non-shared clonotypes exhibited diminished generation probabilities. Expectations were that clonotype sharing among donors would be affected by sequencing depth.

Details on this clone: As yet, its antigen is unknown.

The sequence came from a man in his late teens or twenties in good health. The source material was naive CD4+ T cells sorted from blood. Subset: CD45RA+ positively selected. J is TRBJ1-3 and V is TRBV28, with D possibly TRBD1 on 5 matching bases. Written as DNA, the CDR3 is TGTGCCACCACGGGAGGGGTTGGAAACACCATATATTTT. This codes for CATTGGVGNTIYF.